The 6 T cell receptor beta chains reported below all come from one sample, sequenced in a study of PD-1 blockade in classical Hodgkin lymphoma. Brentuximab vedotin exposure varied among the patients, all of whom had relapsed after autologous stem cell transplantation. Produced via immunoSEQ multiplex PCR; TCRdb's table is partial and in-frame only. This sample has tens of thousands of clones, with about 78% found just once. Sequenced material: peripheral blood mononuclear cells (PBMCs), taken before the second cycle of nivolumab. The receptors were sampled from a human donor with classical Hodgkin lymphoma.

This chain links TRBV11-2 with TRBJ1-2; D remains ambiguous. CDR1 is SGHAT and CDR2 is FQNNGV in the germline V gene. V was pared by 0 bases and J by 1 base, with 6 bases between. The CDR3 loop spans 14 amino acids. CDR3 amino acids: CASSLETYNYGYTF. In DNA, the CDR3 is TGTGCCAGCAGCTTAGAGACATATAACTATGGCTACACCTTC.

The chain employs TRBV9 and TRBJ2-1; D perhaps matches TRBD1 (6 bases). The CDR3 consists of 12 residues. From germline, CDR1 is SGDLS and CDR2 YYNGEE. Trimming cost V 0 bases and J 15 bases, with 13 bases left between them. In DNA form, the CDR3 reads TGTGCCAGCAGCGTAGGGGGGCGATCCCCGTTCTTC. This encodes CASSVGGRSPFF.

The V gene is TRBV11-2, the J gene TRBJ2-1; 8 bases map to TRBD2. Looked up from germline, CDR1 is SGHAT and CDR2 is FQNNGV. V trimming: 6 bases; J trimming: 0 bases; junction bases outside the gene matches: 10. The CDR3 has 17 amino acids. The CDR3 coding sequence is TGTGCCAGCAGTACCCCCTTGGGGACTAGCTCCTACAATGAGCAGTTCTTC. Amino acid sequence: CASSTPLGTSSYNEQFF.

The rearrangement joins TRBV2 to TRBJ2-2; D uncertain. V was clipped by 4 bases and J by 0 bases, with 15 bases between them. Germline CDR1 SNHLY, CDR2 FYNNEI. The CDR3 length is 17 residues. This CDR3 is CASSAPRNGANTGELFF. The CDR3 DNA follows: TGTGCCAGCAGTGCCCCACGAAATGGCGCGAACACCGGGGAGCTGTTTTTT.

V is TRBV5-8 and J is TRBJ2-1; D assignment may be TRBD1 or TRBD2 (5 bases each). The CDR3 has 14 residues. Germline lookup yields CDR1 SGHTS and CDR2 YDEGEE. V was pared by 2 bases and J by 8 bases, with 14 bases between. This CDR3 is CASSFGDVRDEQFF. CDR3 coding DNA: TGTGCCAGCAGCTTCGGGGACGTTCGGGATGAGCAGTTCTTC.

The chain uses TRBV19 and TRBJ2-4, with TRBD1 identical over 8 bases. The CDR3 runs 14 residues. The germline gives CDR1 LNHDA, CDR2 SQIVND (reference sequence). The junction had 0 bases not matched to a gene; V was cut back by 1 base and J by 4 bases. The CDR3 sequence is CASSIGTGKNIQYF. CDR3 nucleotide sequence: TGTGCCAGTAGTATAGGGACAGGGAAAAACATTCAGTACTTC.